These 16 T cell receptor beta chains originate from one sample sequenced in a study of T cells after yellow fever vaccination. From the 5' RACE reads, TCRdb called clonotypes with MiXCR, one entry per CDR3 protein. The data contain about 340,000 distinct CDR3 sequences, 9.5% to 15% of them singletons. Here the sequenced sample was CD4+ T cells sorted from PBMCs, taken 15 days after the yellow fever booster vaccination. The receptor source for this set is a man aged 18-30 years who received the YFV17D yellow fever vaccine.

A few counts support this clonotype. The rearrangement uses TRBV24-1 and TRBJ2-1; TRBD2 matches 7 bases. CDR3 size: 15 residues. Losses at the gene ends were 4 bases for V and 9 bases for J; bases not matched to a gene: 11. Germline V gene data show CDR1 as KGHDR and CDR2 as SFDVKD. CDR3: CATSEAGTTISEQFF. The CDR3 nucleotides are TGTGCCACCAGTGAAGCCGGGACTACCATCAGTGAGCAGTTCTTC.

This clonotype was detected only a few times. This chain uses TRBV2 with TRBJ2-1; 9 bases align to TRBD1. The CDR3 consists of 18 residues. V lost 6 bases to trimming and J lost 2 bases; unmatched junction nucleotides: 14. Germline V gene sequence: CDR1 SNHLY, CDR2 FYNNEI. The CDR3 reads CASRTGGSGQGAYNEQFF. The DNA of the CDR3 is TGTGCCAGCAGAACAGGGGGGTCGGGACAGGGAGCCTACAATGAGCAGTTCTTC.

J is TRBJ2-6 and V is TRBV18; D is perhaps TRBD1 (5 bases). The CDR3 extends over 16 amino acids. V lost 2 bases, J lost 0 bases, and 8 bases lay in between. Germline CDR1 and CDR2: KGHSH and LQKENI. The CDR3 bases are TGTGCCAGCTCACCAAGACAGACCTCTGGGGCCAACGTCCTGACTTTC. This codes for CASSPRQTSGANVLTF.

This clonotype was recorded many times. The chain combines TRBV5-1 with TRBJ1-5; tentatively, D is TRBD1 (5 bases). Trimming left V 4 bases short and J 2 bases short, with 13 bases between. There are 15 residues in the CDR3. Germline values: CDR1 SGHRS, CDR2 YFSETQ. The CDR3, as DNA: TGCGCCAGCAGCCTCGCAGGGAGTGGCAATCAGCCCCAGCATTTT. It translates to CASSLAGSGNQPQHF.

The chain carries TRBV4-1 and TRBJ2-5, with 7 bases identical to TRBD2. CDR1 is MGHRA, CDR2 YSYEKL, per germline. This CDR3 has 16 residues. V shed 2 bases and J 3 bases; nucleotides not matched to a gene: 9. CDR3 region: CASSQSAGSVKETQYF. The CDR3 DNA reads TGCGCCAGCAGCCAATCAGCGGGGTCGGTTAAAGAGACCCAGTACTTC.

The V and J genes are TRBV7-2 and TRBJ1-3; TRBD1 is a possible D gene (5 bases). CDR1 and CDR2 (germline): SGHTA, FQGNSA. V was shortened by 8 bases and J by 5 bases, with 13 bases between the two germline ends. This CDR3 has 13 residues. CDR3 in amino acids: CASGLGLRNTIYF. The CDR3 nucleotides are TGTGCCAGCGGGCTGGGACTCCGAAACACCATATATTTT. Filled out from reference TRBV7-2 and TRBJ1-3, the complete variable domain reads GAGVSQSPSNKVTEKGKDVELRCDPISGHTALYWYRQSLGQGLEFLIYFQGNSAPDKSGLPSDRFSAERTGGSVSTLTIQRTQQEDSAVYLCASGLGLRNTIYFGEGSWLTVV.

The table lists this clonotype with a few counts. CDR3 region: CAISENRHAEAFF. In nucleotides, the CDR3 is TGTGCCATCAGTGAGAACCGGCACGCTGAAGCTTTCTTT. The rearrangement joins TRBV10-3 to TRBJ1-1; no firm D call. The germline CDR1 and CDR2 sequences are ENHRY and SYGVKD. Trimming stripped 2 bases from V and 6 bases from J, with 10 bases between. CDR3 length: 13 residues.

The chain combines TRBV7-7 with TRBJ2-6; D is unresolved. Germline-derived CDR1 and CDR2 are SSHAT and FNYEAQ (reference sequence). This CDR3 spans 15 amino acids. Trimming took 5 bases from V and 2 from J, leaving 10 bases between them. CDR3 sequence reads: CASSPNRAGANVLTF. Written as DNA, the CDR3 is TGTGCCAGCAGCCCCAACCGGGCTGGGGCCAACGTCCTGACTTTC.

The chain uses TRBV5-5 and TRBJ2-7, with D perhaps given as TRBD1 or TRBD2 (5 bases each). CDR1 is SGHKS, CDR2 YYEKEE, per germline (reference sequence). CDR3 length equals 14 residues. The V end lost 2 bases, the J end lost 4 bases, and 13 bases lay between the germline ends. In DNA, the CDR3 is TGTGCCAGCAGCTTAGGGACGTCTCTGTACGAGCAGTACGTC. Protein: CASSLGTSLYEQYV.

This clonotype was seen more than once but under ten times. This chain joins TRBV5-1 and TRBJ1-1; D is ambiguous. Trimming took 0 bases from V and 8 from J, leaving 14 bases between them. The CDR3 runs 14 residues. Germline CDR1 and CDR2: SGHRS and YFSETQ. The CDR3 here is CASSLDGLAGEAFF. The CDR3 region has the DNA TGCGCCAGCAGCTTGGATGGCCTGGCGGGAGAAGCTTTCTTT.

This chain links TRBV5-1 with TRBJ2-7, with 7 bases fitting TRBD1. Germline V lookup: CDR1 SGHRS, CDR2 YFSETQ. The CDR3 sequence is 13 residues long. V trimming: 4 bases; J trimming: 2 bases; junction bases outside the gene matches: 3. CDR3 in amino acids: CASSTTGPYEQYF. CDR3 bases: TGCGCCAGCAGCACGACAGGGCCCTACGAGCAGTACTTC. The full variable domain, in which reference TRBV5-1 and TRBJ2-7 provide the parts outside the CDR3, is KAGVTQTPRYLIKTRGQQVTLSCSPISGHRSVSWYQQTPGQGLQFLFEYFSETQRNKGNFPGRFSGRQFSNSRSEMNVSTLELGDSALYLCASSTTGPYEQYFGPGTRLTVT.

This clonotype has a count of ten or more. V and J are TRBV5-1 and TRBJ2-1; D assignment may be TRBD1 or TRBD2 (5 bases each). The germline CDR1 and CDR2 sequences are SGHRS and YFSETQ. Trimming pared 4 bases from V and 4 bases from J, leaving 24 bases between. The CDR3 totals 18 residues. The CDR3 here is CASSQTTQTGPPYNEQFF. The CDR3 DNA reads as TGCGCCAGCAGCCAAACTACCCAGACGGGACCGCCATACAATGAGCAGTTCTTC. Looking up the rest from reference TRBV5-1 and TRBJ2-1 gives the full variable domain: KAGVTQTPRYLIKTRGQQVTLSCSPISGHRSVSWYQQTPGQGLQFLFEYFSETQRNKGNFPGRFSGRQFSNSRSEMNVSTLELGDSALYLCASSQTTQTGPPYNEQFFGPGTRLTVL.

The rearrangement joins TRBV3-1 to TRBJ2-2; 14 nucleotides align to TRBD2. V gave up 4 bases and J gave up 3 bases; unmatched junction bases: 10. The CDR3 loop spans 19 amino acids. The germline CDR1 and CDR2 sequences are LGHDT and YNNKEL (reference sequence). The chain's CDR3 is CASSPTRLAGGQDTGELFF. Here the CDR3 DNA reads TGTGCCAGCAGCCCAACCCGACTAGCGGGGGGGCAGGACACCGGGGAGCTGTTTTTT. Full variable domain (missing parts from reference TRBV3-1 and TRBJ2-2): DTAVSQTPKYLVTQMGNDKSIKCEQNLGHDTMYWYKQDSKKFLKIMFSYNNKELIINETVPNRFSPKSPDKAHLNLHINSLELGDSAVYFCASSPTRLAGGQDTGELFFGEGSRLTVL.

The J gene is TRBJ1-5, the V gene TRBV27; no definite D call. Germline CDR1 is MNHEY and CDR2 is SMNVEV (reference sequence). With 5 bases removed from V and 9 bases from J, the gap between germline ends came to 11 bases. This CDR3 has 12 amino acids. In DNA, the CDR3 is TGTGCCAGCAGTGGACGGACGGGGCCCCAGCATTTT. Translated, it gives CASSGRTGPQHF.

This sequence joins TRBV4-3 and TRBJ2-7, with a tentative D call TRBD2 (5 bases). Germline loops: CDR1 LGHNA, CDR2 YSLEER. Between the trimmed V and J ends, which lost 1 base and 6 bases, there was a span of 10 bases. The CDR3 covers 13 residues. CDR3 coding DNA: TGCGCCAGCAGCCAAGGAGAAGGGAGCGAGCAGTACTTC. Translation: CASSQGEGSEQYF.

This clonotype has just a few counts. The chain carries TRBV4-1 and TRBJ2-6; TRBD1 aligns across 11 bases. This CDR3 is built from 19 residues. Germline CDR1 reads MGHRA; CDR2 reads YSYEKL. Trimming removed 4 bases from V and 3 bases from J; junction bases left unmatched: 11. CDR3 DNA sequence: TGCGCCAGCAGCCTTCGGACAGGGGGCCAATCTTTTGGGGCCAACGTCCTGACTTTC. It is translated as CASSLRTGGQSFGANVLTF.